This is a list of T cell receptor beta chains from one sample in a study of blood T cell repertoires in COVID-19. Sequenced by immunoSEQ multiplex PCR; TCRdb stores in-frame clones only, minus some. The sample lists about 250,000 clones; 70% to 90% were seen once. Sequencing was carried out using peripheral blood. These receptor sequences come from a man aged 18 to 30 with active or convalescent COVID-19. Each CDR3 is given with its conserved first and last residue. Fields, in order: V gene, CDR3 protein.

V: TRBV19; CDR3: CASSGQGRHSPLHF
V: TRBV7-3; CDR3: CASSRQGLNTEAFF
V: TRBV7-9; CDR3: CASSSNTGGGGLHGYTF
V: TRBV11-3; CDR3: CASSPGTSGIEQYF
V: TRBV4-3; CDR3: CASSQDPGTSSYNEQFF
V: TRBV5-6; CDR3: CASSTRTGGNTEAFF
V: TRBV5-1; CDR3: CASSLHREYQDTQYF
V: TRBV14; CDR3: CASSQMGAQGFSYNSPLHF
V: TRBV29-1; CDR3: CSQTSGRGEQFF
V: TRBV7-2; CDR3: CASSLGTGMGTGELFF
V: TRBV5-6; CDR3: CASRRRVGTEAFF
V: TRBV7-9; CDR3: CASSPGHGYEQYF
V: TRBV7-3; CDR3: CASSQLVGDTQYF
V: TRBV19; CDR3: CASSTDSLAGTKEQFF
V: TRBV9; CDR3: CASSADFYNEQFF